The TCR beta chain under discussion was sequenced for a study of T cell repertoires in cytomegalovirus infection. At the level of the study: In the study, CMV epitopes included recently identified HLA-C-restricted and well-studied HLA-B-restricted ones.

Points from the study as a whole: Dominating the ex vivo response were HLA-C-restricted CMV-specific TCR beta clonotypes.

TCRdb re-derived calls from the reads in MiXCR, one entry per CDR3 protein. The sample yields 200,000 or so distinct CDR3 sequences, 35% to 40% seen once. Points on this clonotype: Its specificity is unknown.

This receptor was obtained from a human donor in good health (CMV status not recorded). Some clones in this sample may be carry-over from other donors' samples. Sample: CD8+ T cells from cultured PBMCs, taken from culture after CMV antigen stimulation.

In DNA, the CDR3 is TGTGCCAGCAGTTCAGGGAGGTATTCTGGAAACACCATATATTTT. The encoded protein is CASSSGRYSGNTIYF. The chain combines TRBV27 with TRBJ1-3; a weak D match, TRBD1 (5 bases). Trimming pared 4 bases from V and 1 base from J, leaving 11 bases between. Germline loops: CDR1 MNHEY, CDR2 SMNVEV (reference sequence). This CDR3 spans 15 amino acids.